This T cell receptor (beta chain) was identified in a study of cytomegalovirus exposure and HLA in healthy donors. Whole-study findings and limits: No immune exposure information besides CMV serostatus was available. The authors later linked a missense DCLRE1C variant to TCR beta V- and J-gene trimming.

Note on this clone: Its antigen is unknown.

Trimming pared 6 bases from V and 1 base from J, leaving 12 bases between. This CDR3 comprises 14 residues. Germline values: CDR1 MNHNY, CDR2 SVGAGI (reference sequence). PCR was performed using 60 Vbeta and 13 Jbeta primers. Repertoires were generated with immunoSEQ multiplex PCR, while TCRdb's copy carries only in-frame clones and drops some. The sample has about 180,000 clones, 70% to 85% seen once. Material: PBMCs. V is TRBV6-6 and J is TRBJ2-5; a weak D match, TRBD2 (6 bases). This TCR came from a woman aged 40 to 50 in good health and CMV-seronegative. CDR3 coding DNA: TGTGCCAGCAGCCCCTCCGGGAGCCAAGAGACCCAGTACTTC. This gives the protein CASSPSGSQETQYF.